Only a few counts were recorded for the clone carrying this T cell receptor beta chain. The data originate from a study of T cells after yellow fever vaccination. The CDR3 covers 13 residues. The V end was cut by 5 bases, the J end by 3 bases, with 7 bases between. TCRdb called the 5' RACE reads again in MiXCR, with one record for every CDR3 protein. The sample yields under 400,000 distinct CDR3 sequences, approximately 10% seen once. J is TRBJ2-2 and V is TRBV12-3 or TRBV12-4; D may correspond to TRBD1 or TRBD2 (5 bases each). The sequencing here drew on PBMCs, taken on the day of the first yellow fever vaccination. This TCR derives from a man between 18 and 35 years old who received the YFV17D yellow fever vaccine. CDR3 loop: CASSGGDTGELFF. CDR3 in DNA: TGTGCCAGCAGTGGGGGAGACACCGGGGAGCTGTTTTTT.